The rows below give T cell receptor beta chains drawn from one sample of a study of T cells in Graves' hyperthyroidism and ophthalmopathy. MiXCR was run by TCRdb on the multiplex PCR reads, yielding one entry per CDR3 protein. The table lists 650,000 to 800,000 distinct CDR3 sequences, about 45% of them singletons. Sequenced material: peripheral blood or thyroid tissue (not recorded which). The receptor source for this set is an adult man with Graves' disease, either hyperthyroidism or ophthalmopathy (not recorded which). Both conserved end residues are part of each CDR3. The D gene is left open where the match is weak. Some rows have no size entry. The others give once, few or many, or a class for an expanded clone.

J gene: TRBJ1-2; D gene: TRBD1; V gene: TRBV25-1; clone size: once; CDR3 DNA: TGTGCCAGCAGGGGAGACGGGACAGGGCTGGATGGCTACACCTTC; CDR3 protein: CASRGDGTGLDGYTF
J gene: TRBJ2-7; D gene: TRBD1; V gene: TRBV19; clone size: .; CDR3 DNA: TGTGCCACCGCAGACAGGGGCCCCTACGAGCAGTACTTC; CDR3 protein: CATADRGPYEQYF
J gene: TRBJ2-7; D gene: .; V gene: TRBV20-1; clone size: .; CDR3 DNA: TGCAGTGCTTTGGGAGCCCCCTCGGGACACGAGCAGTACTTC; CDR3 protein: CSALGAPSGHEQYF
J gene: TRBJ1-2; D gene: .; V gene: TRBV19; clone size: .; CDR3 DNA: TGTGCCAGTAGTGACCAACACGGAGCCTATGGCTACACCTTC; CDR3 protein: CASSDQHGAYGYTF
J gene: TRBJ1-4; D gene: .; V gene: TRBV12-3/TRBV12-4; clone size: many; CDR3 DNA: TGTGCCAGCAGTAGGGAGCGGGGCGAAAAACTGTTTTTT; CDR3 protein: CASSRERGEKLFF
J gene: TRBJ2-2; D gene: .; V gene: TRBV5-4; clone size: .; CDR3 DNA: TGTGCCAGCAGCATCCGACAGTTCCCCGGGGAGCTGTTTTTT; CDR3 protein: CASSIRQFPGELFF
J gene: TRBJ2-7; D gene: TRBD2; V gene: TRBV10-3; clone size: once; CDR3 DNA: TGTGCCATCAGTGGAGGACTAGCGGGCAGGACACTACTCTACGGGCAGTACTTC; CDR3 protein: CAISGGLAGRTLLYGQYF
J gene: TRBJ2-7; D gene: TRBD1; V gene: TRBV6-1; clone size: .; CDR3 DNA: TGTGCCAGCAGTAGGGACAGGGGTCACAAGCAGTACTTC; CDR3 protein: CASSRDRGHKQYF
J gene: TRBJ1-2; D gene: TRBD1; V gene: TRBV20-1; clone size: .; CDR3 DNA: TGCAGTGTCGCAAGGGGACAGGATGGTGGCTACACCTTC; CDR3 protein: CSVARGQDGGYTF
J gene: TRBJ2-7; D gene: .; V gene: TRBV7-9; clone size: .; CDR3 DNA: TGTGCCAGCAGCCCCAACGCAATCCCCCGGGGCGACGAGCAGTACTTC; CDR3 protein: CASSPNAIPRGDEQYF
J gene: TRBJ2-3; D gene: .; V gene: TRBV24-1; clone size: .; CDR3 DNA: TGTGCCACCAGTGAAGCGGGCCCTAGCACAGATACGCAGTATTTT; CDR3 protein: CATSEAGPSTDTQYF